These T cell receptor beta chains were read from a single sample in a study of T cell responses to AZD1222 COVID-19 vaccine. This table comes from immunoSEQ multiplex PCR, and its TCRdb copy is limited to in-frame clones, with some not included. Among some 140,000 clones listed, around nine tenths were seen once. Sequencing used peripheral blood, obtained on day 0 of AZD1222 vaccination. Receptors were obtained from an adult in good health. CDR3s include the opening cysteine and the closing phenylalanine or tryptophan. The D gene is left open where the match is weak. The size entry is marked missing in some rows and otherwise reads once, few, many or a size class.

>TRBJ1-2|-|TRBV30|-
CACQGTGYGYTF
TGTGCCTGTCAGGGTACCGGCTATGGCTACACCTTC
>TRBJ2-7|TRBD2|TRBV24-1|-
CATSDLGTSGTYEQYF
TGTGCCACCAGTGATTTGGGGACTAGCGGGACTTACGAGCAGTACTTC
>TRBJ2-7|TRBD2|TRBV2|-
CASSPSGLSYEQYF
TGTGCCAGCAGCCCTAGCGGACTCTCCTACGAGCAGTACTTC
>TRBJ2-3|-|TRBV7-3|-
CASSLRGSTDTQYF
TGTGCCAGCAGCTTAAGAGGGAGCACAGATACGCAGTATTTT
>TRBJ1-2|-|TRBV27|-
CASSLAGAHGYTF
TGTGCCAGCAGTTTAGCGGGGGCCCATGGCTACACCTTC
>TRBJ2-7|TRBD2|TRBV4-2|few
CASSQSPKRLAGGGYEQYF
TGTGCCAGCAGCCAATCCCCGAAGCGGCTAGCGGGAGGAGGGTACGAGCAGTACTTC
>TRBJ2-1|TRBD2|TRBV3-1/TRBV3-2|-
CASSLRTSGLSYNEQFF
TGTGCCAGCAGCCTGCGGACTAGCGGGCTCTCCTACAATGAGCAGTTCTTC
>TRBJ2-1|-|TRBV9|-
CASSVGVSVGGQFF
TGTGCCAGCAGCGTAGGGGTGAGTGTGGGTGGGCAGTTCTTC
>TRBJ2-2|-|TRBV27|-
CASSPDPNTGELFF
TGTGCCAGCAGTCCCGACCCGAACACCGGGGAGCTGTTTTTT
>TRBJ2-1|-|TRBV24-1|-
CATSDPNDSNEQFF
TGTGCCACCAGTGACCCCAACGACTCCAATGAGCAGTTCTTC
>TRBJ1-1|-|TRBV7-8|-
CASTPLFEAFF
TGTGCCAGCACCCCCCTGTTCGAGGCTTTCTTT
>TRBJ1-3|TRBD1|TRBV30|-
CAWTGGPGNTIYF
TGTGCCTGGACAGGGGGCCCAGGAAACACCATATATTTT
>TRBJ2-1|-|TRBV5-1|-
CASSLVFRELHRQNYNEQFF
TGCGCCAGCAGCTTGGTTTTCCGGGAATTACACCGACAGAACTACAATGAGCAGTTCTTC
>TRBJ2-7|-|TRBV29-1|once
CSVVGTPGPGGYEQYF
TGCAGCGTTGTAGGGACACCGGGTCCCGGAGGCTACGAGCAGTACTTC
>TRBJ2-5|-|TRBV29-1|-
CSVGGETQYF
TGCAGCGTTGGAGGGGAGACCCAGTACTTC
>TRBJ1-2|TRBD1|TRBV25-1|-
CASSEDRGGGYTF
TGTGCCAGCAGTGAAGACAGGGGCGGGGGCTACACCTTC
>TRBJ1-2|TRBD1|TRBV4-3|-
CASSPTGGSYGYTF
TGCGCCAGCAGCCCCACAGGGGGGAGTTATGGCTACACCTTC
>TRBJ1-3|TRBD1|TRBV3-1/TRBV3-2|-
CASSAGQGNTIYF
TGTGCCAGCAGCGCGGGACAGGGGAACACCATATATTTT
>TRBJ1-3|-|TRBV15|few
CATSGGREGGNTIYF
TGTGCCACCTCCGGGGGCCGGGAGGGAGGAAACACCATATATTTT
>TRBJ2-7|-|TRBV7-2|once
CASSPQGRQKLRKQYF
TGTGCCAGCAGCCCTCAAGGTCGACAGAAACTACGGAAGCAGTACTTC
>TRBJ1-3|-|TRBV4-1|-
CASSQVYGNTIYF
TGCGCCAGCAGCCAAGTATATGGAAACACCATATATTTT
>TRBJ2-3|TRBD1|TRBV5-1|-
CASSLAGQGASDTQYF
TGCGCCAGCAGCTTGGCCGGACAGGGGGCTTCAGATACGCAGTATTTT
>TRBJ1-2|-|TRBV30|once
CAWSVQASYGYTF
TGTGCCTGGAGTGTACAGGCCTCCTATGGCTACACCTTC
>TRBJ2-5|TRBD2|TRBV10-3|-
CAISEGAGGEETQYF
TGTGCCATCAGTGAGGGAGCGGGAGGCGAGGAGACCCAGTACTTC
>TRBJ1-6|-|TRBV14|-
CASSQTDSHNSPLHF
TGTGCCAGCAGCCAGACGGACAGCCATAATTCACCCCTCCACTTT
>TRBJ1-2|-|TRBV4-1|-
CASSQDLGGFNYGYTF
TGCGCCAGCAGCCAAGATCTCGGGGGTTTTAACTATGGCTACACCTTC